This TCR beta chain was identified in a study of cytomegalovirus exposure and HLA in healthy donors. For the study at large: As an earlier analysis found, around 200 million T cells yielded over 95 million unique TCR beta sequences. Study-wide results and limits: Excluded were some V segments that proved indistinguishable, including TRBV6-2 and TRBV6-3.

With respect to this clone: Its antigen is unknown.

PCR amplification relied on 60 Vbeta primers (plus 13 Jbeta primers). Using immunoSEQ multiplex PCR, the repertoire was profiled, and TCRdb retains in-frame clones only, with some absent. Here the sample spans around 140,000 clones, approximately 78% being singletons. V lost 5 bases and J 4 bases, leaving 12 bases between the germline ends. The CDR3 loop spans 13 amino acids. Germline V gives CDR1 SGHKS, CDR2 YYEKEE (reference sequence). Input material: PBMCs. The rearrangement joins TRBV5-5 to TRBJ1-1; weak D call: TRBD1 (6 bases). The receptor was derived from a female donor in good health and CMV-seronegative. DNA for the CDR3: TGTGCCAGCAGTCGACAGGTAGGCACTGAAGCTTTCTTT. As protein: CASSRQVGTEAFF.